This TCR beta chain was recovered during a study of preoperative IRX-2 immunotherapy in early breast cancer. Treatment specified: preoperative locoregional IRX-2 cytokine immunotherapy. Patients received preoperative, locoregional IRX-2 cytokine immunotherapy in a phase Ib study. The method was immunoSEQ multiplex PCR; TCRdb's version includes in-frame clones alone and lacks a portion of them. The repertoire holds about 32,000 clones, with 83% as singletons. After removal of 0 bases from V and 6 bases from J, the junction contained 10 bases not matched to a gene. Germline CDR1 and CDR2: LNHNV and YYDKDF (reference sequence). The CDR3 runs 17 residues.

The origin of this receptor is a human donor with breast cancer. The sample consisted of lymph node tissue, taken from a patient treated with IRX-2 immunotherapy. V gene TRBV15 combines with J gene TRBJ2-3, with TRBD2 matching 9 bases. CDR3: CATSRDLSSGGLDTQYF. The CDR3 region has the DNA TGTGCCACCAGCAGAGATCTGAGTAGCGGGGGATTGGATACGCAGTATTTT. Variable domain in full (rest from reference TRBV15 and TRBJ2-3): DAMVIQNPRYQVTQFGKPVTLSCSQTLNHNVMYWYQQKSSQAPKLLFHYYDKDFNNEADTPDNFQSRRPNTSFCFLDIRSPGLGDTAMYLCATSRDLSSGGLDTQYFGPGTRLTVL.